A single sample is the source of the 13 T cell receptor beta chains below, sequenced in a study of vaccination effects on CD4 cells after COVID-19 (dated 2022 in TCRdb). These TCRs are of unknown antigen specificity. To identify antigen-specific CD4+ T cell clonotypes by their expansion, the ViraFEST assay first stimulated PBMC with viral peptide pools and then applied TCR sequencing. After 10 to 11 days of culture, CD4+ T cells were isolated with the EasySep CD4+ T cell isolation kit. Negative nucleocapsid antibody results before and after vaccination confirmed that the healthy vaccine recipients had no prior SARS-CoV-2 infection. Library prep was done by the immunoSEQ multiplex PCR assay. The source is immuneACCESS, and TCRdb retained only in-frame sequences with V and J called. Part of the clones is not carried over; for the studies checked, unresolved V genes explain less than half of this, and the remainder is unexplained. This sample is represented by roughly 45,000 clones; around three quarters of them were singletons. The ten largest clones represent approximately 10% of the sample.

The input for sequencing was CD4+ T cells from PBMCs cultured with SARS-CoV-2 spike peptides, taken before COVID-19 vaccination. The sample's cell subset or site, from its label and the paper: SARS-CoV-2 spike overlapping peptide pool stimulation. The receptor source for this set is a human donor who received a COVID-19 vaccine.

Turning to this clone: A much larger clonotype is one base distant, so this may be a read error. Other DNA variants within this sample encode the same CDR3. The chain combines TRBV5-1 with TRBJ2-5, with a weak D call TRBD1 (5 bases). CDR1 and CDR2 from the germline V gene are SGHRS and YFSETQ. Trimming took off 1 base at V and 2 bases at J, with 6 bases between the two ends. The length of the CDR3 is 13 residues. CDR3 DNA sequence: TGCGCCAGCAGCTTGCCAGGGCAAGAGACCCAGTACTTC. The encoded protein is CASSLPGQETQYF.

This sequence joins TRBV5-1 and TRBJ2-5; possible D gene TRBD2, 6 bases. The V gene's germline CDR1 is SGHRS and CDR2 YFSETQ. The CDR3 totals 14 residues. V lost 0 bases, J lost 2 bases, and 8 bases lay in between. The CDR3 protein is CASSLGGVQETQYF. The CDR3 DNA is TGCGCCAGCAGCTTGGGGGGGGTACAAGAGACCCAGTACTTC.

The chain uses TRBV29-1 and TRBJ2-3; 11 positions match TRBD2. Per the germline V gene, CDR1 is SQVTM and CDR2 is ANQGSEA. V trimming: 4 bases; J trimming: 3 bases; junction bases outside the gene matches: 6. This CDR3 has 15 amino acids. As DNA, the CDR3 is TGCAGCGTTGTGATCGGGACTAGCGGAACAGATACGCAGTATTTT. Amino acid sequence: CSVVIGTSGTDTQYF.

The J gene is TRBJ2-7, the V gene TRBV6-1, with D uncertain. Germline CDR1 and CDR2: MNHNS and SASEGT. The CDR3 has 17 amino acids. V lost 4 bases, J lost 0 bases, and 19 bases lay in between. CDR3 in DNA: TGTGCCAGCAGTGGAAGGAACGACGTCTCGAGCTCCTACGAGCAGTACGTC. Its protein is CASSGRNDVSSSYEQYV.

The chain employs TRBV5-6 and TRBJ1-2; D ambiguous. V dropped 4 bases and J dropped 7 bases, with 26 bases sitting between them. Germline CDR1 SGHDT, CDR2 YYEEEE. This CDR3 spans 17 amino acids. For the CDR3, the DNA is TGTGCCAGCAGCACCAGGCACGACCGGGCCTTAAGCGGTGGCTACACCTTC. Its protein is CASSTRHDRALSGGYTF.

This clone was detected only a few times. V gene TRBV27 combines with J gene TRBJ1-6, with D perhaps TRBD1 (5 bases). CDR1 and CDR2 from the germline V gene are MNHEY and SMNVEV (reference sequence). V was cut by 6 bases and J by 4 bases, with 16 bases left in between. The CDR3 is 16 amino acids. The DNA of the CDR3 is TGTGCCAGCAGGACCCCCGACAGCTATTATAATTCACCCCTCCACTTT. Protein sequence: CASRTPDSYYNSPLHF.

This rearrangement joins TRBV6-5 to TRBJ1-1, with D possibly matching TRBD1 (6 bases). The CDR3 extends over 15 amino acids. Germline CDR1 is MNHEY and CDR2 is SVGAGI. The V and J ends lost 5 bases and 2 bases respectively, with 15 bases between them. The CDR3 bases are TGTGCCAGCAGTACCCCAGTAGGGGGAAACACTGAAGCTTTCTTT. Translated: CASSTPVGGNTEAFF.

The chain uses TRBV6-5 and TRBJ2-3; D gene uncertain. CDR1 and CDR2 (germline): MNHEY, SVGAGI. Trimming removed 6 bases from V and 4 bases from J, with 11 bases in between. The CDR3 length is 13 residues. The CDR3 coding sequence is TGTGCCAGCAGATATCTGGGGTCAGATACGCAGTATTTT. This gives the protein CASRYLGSDTQYF.

The V and J genes are TRBV19 and TRBJ2-3; 8 positions agree with TRBD1. The CDR3 has 15 amino acids. The germline V gene has CDR1 LNHDA and CDR2 SQIVND (reference sequence). V lost 4 bases, J lost 3 bases, and 6 bases stayed unmatched. As DNA, the CDR3 is TGTGCCAGTAGTAGCGGACAGGGACCTACAGATACGCAGTATTTT. Translation gives CASSSGQGPTDTQYF.

The chain links TRBV5-1 to TRBJ2-1, with 7 bases that match TRBD1. The CDR3 has 14 residues. The germline V gene encodes CDR1 SGHRS and CDR2 YFSETQ. V was pared by 3 bases and J by 5 bases, with 5 bases of the junction left unmatched. CDR3 loop: CASSSGTVNNEQFF. For the CDR3, the DNA is TGCGCCAGCAGCTCCGGGACAGTGAACAATGAGCAGTTCTTC.

The rearrangement uses TRBV21-1 and TRBJ1-6. TRBV21-1 is a known pseudogene. The CDR3 consists of 15 residues. The CDR3 DNA reads TGTGCCAGCAGCAAAGCGGGGTATGCGGGGTCACCCCTCCACTTT. This translates into CASSKAGYAGSPLHF.

The chain recombines TRBV9 with TRBJ1-6; TRBD1 matches at 7 bases. Germline values: CDR1 SGDLS, CDR2 YYNGEE. V shed 3 bases, J shed 0 bases, and the junction held 12 bases outside the gene matches. The CDR3 is 19 residues long. The CDR3 DNA reads TGTGCCAGCAGCGAGGGGGCAGAACCAACCCTCTCCTATAATTCACCCCTCCACTTT. It specifies CASSEGAEPTLSYNSPLHF.

The rearrangement links TRBV6-2 or TRBV6-3 to TRBJ2-5; D is unresolved. Germline CDR1 is MNHEY and CDR2 is SVGEGT. The V gene lost 6 bases and the J gene lost 1 base, with 9 bases spanning the gap. This CDR3 is 13 amino acids long. The CDR3 loop is CASSQVFQETQYF. In nucleotides, the CDR3 is TGTGCCAGCAGCCAGGTATTCCAAGAGACCCAGTACTTC.